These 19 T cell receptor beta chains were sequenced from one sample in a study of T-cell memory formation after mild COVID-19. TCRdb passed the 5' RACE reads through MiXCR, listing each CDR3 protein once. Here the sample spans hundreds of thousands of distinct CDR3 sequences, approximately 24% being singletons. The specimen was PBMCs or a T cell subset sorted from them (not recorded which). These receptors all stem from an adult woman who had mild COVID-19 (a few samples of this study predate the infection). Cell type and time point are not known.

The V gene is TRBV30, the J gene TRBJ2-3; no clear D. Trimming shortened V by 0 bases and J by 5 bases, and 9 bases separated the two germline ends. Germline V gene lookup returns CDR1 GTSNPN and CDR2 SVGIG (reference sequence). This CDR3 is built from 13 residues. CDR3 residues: CAWSVGGLDTQYF. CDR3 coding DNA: TGTGCCTGGAGTGTAGGCGGCCTAGATACGCAGTATTTT.

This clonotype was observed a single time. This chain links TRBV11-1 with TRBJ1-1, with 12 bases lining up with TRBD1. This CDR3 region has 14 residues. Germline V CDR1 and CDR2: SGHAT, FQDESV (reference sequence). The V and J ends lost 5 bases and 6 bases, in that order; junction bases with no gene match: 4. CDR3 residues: CASSQGQGAAEAFF. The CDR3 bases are TGTGCCAGCAGCCAGGGACAGGGGGCCGCTGAAGCTTTCTTT. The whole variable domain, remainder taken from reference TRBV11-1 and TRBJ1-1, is EAEVAQSPRYKITEKSQAVAFWCDPISGHATLYWYRQILGQGPELLVQFQDESVVDDSQLPKDRFSAERLKGVDSTLKIQPAELGDSAMYLCASSQGQGAAEAFFGQGTRLTVV.

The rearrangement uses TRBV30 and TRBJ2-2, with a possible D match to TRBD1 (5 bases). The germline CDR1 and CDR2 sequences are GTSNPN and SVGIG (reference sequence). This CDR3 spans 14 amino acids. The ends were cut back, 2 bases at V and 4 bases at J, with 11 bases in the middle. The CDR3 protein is CAWSTGLVTGELFF. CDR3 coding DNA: TGTGCCTGGAGTACAGGTCTGGTCACCGGGGAGCTGTTTTTT.

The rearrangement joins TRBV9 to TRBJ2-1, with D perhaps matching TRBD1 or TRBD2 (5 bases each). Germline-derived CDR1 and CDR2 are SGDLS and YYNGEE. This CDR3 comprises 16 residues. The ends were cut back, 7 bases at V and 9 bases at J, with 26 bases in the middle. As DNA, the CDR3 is TGTGCCAGCGGGGGAAGTGGGAGCGAATGGTCGGGTGAGCAGTTCTTC. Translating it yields CASGGSGSEWSGEQFF.

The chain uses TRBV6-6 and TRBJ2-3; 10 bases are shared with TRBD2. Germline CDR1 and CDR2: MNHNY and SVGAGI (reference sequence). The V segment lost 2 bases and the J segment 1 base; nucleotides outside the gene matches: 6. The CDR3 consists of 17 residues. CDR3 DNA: TGTGCCAGCAGTTACCCGGCTAGCGGGGGTCGCACAGATACGCAGTATTTT. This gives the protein CASSYPASGGRTDTQYF.

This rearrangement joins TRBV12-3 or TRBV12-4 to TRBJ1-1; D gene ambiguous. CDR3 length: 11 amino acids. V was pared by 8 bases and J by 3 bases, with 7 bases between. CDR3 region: CASQADTEAFF. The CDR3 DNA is TGTGCCAGCCAGGCGGACACTGAAGCTTTCTTT.

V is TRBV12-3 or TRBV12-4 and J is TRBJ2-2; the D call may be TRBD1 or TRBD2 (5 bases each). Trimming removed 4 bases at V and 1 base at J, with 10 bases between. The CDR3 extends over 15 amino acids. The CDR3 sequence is CASSYLRGNTGELFF. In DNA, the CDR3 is TGTGCCAGCAGTTACCTGAGGGGGAACACCGGGGAGCTGTTTTTT.

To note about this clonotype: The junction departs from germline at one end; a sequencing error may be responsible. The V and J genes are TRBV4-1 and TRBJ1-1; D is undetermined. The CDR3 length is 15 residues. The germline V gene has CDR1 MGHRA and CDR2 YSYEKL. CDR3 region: CASRQGAGITTEAFF. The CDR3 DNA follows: TGCGCCAGCAGACAAGGAGCGGGAATAACGACTGAAGCTTTCTTT.

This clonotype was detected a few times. DNA of the CDR3: TGTGCCAGCACCTCGTCCCCTGAGCAGTTCTTC. Its translation is CASTSSPEQFF. The genes are TRBV12-3 or TRBV12-4 and TRBJ2-1; D is uncertain. The CDR3 loop spans 11 amino acids. Deletions cut 7 bases from V and 9 bases from J, with 10 bases between.

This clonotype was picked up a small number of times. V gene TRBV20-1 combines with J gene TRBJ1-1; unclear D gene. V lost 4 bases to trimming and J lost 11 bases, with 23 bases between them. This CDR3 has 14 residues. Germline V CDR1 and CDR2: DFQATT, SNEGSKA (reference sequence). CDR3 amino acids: CSATVPTQRSEAFF. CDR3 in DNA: TGCAGTGCTACTGTACCGACCCAACGGTCCGAGGCTTTCTTT.

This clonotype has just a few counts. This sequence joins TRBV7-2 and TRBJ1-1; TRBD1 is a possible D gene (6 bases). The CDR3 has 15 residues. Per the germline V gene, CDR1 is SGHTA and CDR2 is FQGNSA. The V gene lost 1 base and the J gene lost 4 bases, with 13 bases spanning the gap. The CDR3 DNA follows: TGTGCCAGCAGCTTAGGCCCGGAGGGGGTCACTGAAGCTTTCTTT. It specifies CASSLGPEGVTEAFF.

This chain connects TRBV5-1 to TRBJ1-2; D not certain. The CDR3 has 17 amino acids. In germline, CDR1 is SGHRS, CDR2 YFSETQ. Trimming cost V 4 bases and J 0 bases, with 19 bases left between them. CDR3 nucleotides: TGCGCCAGCAGCAGTAAACTTCAGACGCCGACTAACTATGGCTACACCTTC. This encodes CASSSKLQTPTNYGYTF.

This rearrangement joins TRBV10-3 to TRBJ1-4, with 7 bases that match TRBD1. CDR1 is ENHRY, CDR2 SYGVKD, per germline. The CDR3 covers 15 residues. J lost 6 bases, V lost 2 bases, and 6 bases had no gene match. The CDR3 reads CAISEHGTEDEKLFF. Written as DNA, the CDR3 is TGTGCCATCAGTGAGCACGGGACAGAGGATGAAAAACTGTTTTTT.

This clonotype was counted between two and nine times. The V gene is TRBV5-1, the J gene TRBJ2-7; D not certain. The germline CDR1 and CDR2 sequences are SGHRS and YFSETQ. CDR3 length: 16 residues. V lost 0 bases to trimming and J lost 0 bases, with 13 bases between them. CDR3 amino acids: CASSLDSVSSSYEQYF. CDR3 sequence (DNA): TGCGCCAGCAGCTTGGATTCGGTATCGAGCTCCTACGAGCAGTACTTC.

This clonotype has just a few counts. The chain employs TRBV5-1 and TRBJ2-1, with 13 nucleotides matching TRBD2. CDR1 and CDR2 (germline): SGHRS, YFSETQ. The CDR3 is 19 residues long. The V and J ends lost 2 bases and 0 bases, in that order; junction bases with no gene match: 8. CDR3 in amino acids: CASSLLAGGATSSYNEQFF. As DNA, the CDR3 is TGCGCCAGCAGCTTACTAGCGGGGGGGGCTACAAGCTCCTACAATGAGCAGTTCTTC.

The CDR3 loop reads CATRGQTYEQYF. For the CDR3, the DNA is TGTGCCACCAGAGGACAGACCTACGAGCAGTACTTC. The V gene is TRBV15, the J gene TRBJ2-7; D might be TRBD1 (6 bases). Trimming took off 6 bases at V and 2 bases at J, with 8 bases between the two ends. The CDR3 totals 12 residues. Per germline, CDR1 LNHNV and CDR2 YYDKDF (reference sequence).

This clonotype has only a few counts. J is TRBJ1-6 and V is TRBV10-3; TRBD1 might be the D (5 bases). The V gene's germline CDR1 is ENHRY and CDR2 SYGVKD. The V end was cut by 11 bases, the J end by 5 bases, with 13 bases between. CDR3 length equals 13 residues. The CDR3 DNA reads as TGTGCCGAGAACGGGACGGATAATTCACCCCTCCACTTT. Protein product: CAENGTDNSPLHF.

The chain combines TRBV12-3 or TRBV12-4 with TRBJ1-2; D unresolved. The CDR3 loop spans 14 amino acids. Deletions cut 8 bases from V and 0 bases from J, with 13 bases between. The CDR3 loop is CASRLHGSNYGYTF. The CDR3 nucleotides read TGTGCCAGCCGCCTACACGGGTCTAACTATGGCTACACCTTC.

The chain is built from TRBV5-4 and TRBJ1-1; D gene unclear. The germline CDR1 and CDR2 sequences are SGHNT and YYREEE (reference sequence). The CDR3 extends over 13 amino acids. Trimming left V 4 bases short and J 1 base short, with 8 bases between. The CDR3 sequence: CASSVDKNTEAFF. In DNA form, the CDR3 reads TGTGCCAGCAGCGTAGACAAGAACACTGAAGCTTTCTTT.